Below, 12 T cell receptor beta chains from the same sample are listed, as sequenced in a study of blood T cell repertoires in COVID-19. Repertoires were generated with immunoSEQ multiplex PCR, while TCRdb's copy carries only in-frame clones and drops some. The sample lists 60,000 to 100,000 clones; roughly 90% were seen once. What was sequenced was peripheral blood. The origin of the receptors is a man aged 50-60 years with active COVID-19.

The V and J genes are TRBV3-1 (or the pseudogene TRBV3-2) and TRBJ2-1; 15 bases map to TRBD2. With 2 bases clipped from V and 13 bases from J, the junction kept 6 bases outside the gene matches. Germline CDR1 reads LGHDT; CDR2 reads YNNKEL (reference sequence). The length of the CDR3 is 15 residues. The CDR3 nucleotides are TGTGCCAGCAGCCAACCAGGACTAGCGGGAGGGTATCAGTTCTTC. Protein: CASSQPGLAGGYQFF.

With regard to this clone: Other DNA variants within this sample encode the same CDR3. CDR3 coding DNA: TGTGCCAGCAGTCAGGGTGAGAGTGAAAAACTGTTTTTT. Its protein is CASSQGESEKLFF. The V call is TRBV6-5, the J call TRBJ1-4, with D perhaps matching TRBD1 (5 bases). Trimming cost V 5 bases and J 7 bases, with 11 bases left between them. Germline assignment: CDR1 MNHEY and CDR2 SVGAGI. CDR3 length: 13 amino acids.

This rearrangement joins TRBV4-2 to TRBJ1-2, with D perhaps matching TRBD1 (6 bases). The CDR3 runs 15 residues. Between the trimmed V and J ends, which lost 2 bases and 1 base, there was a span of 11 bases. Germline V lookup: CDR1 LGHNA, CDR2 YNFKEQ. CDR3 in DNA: TGTGCCAGCAGCCAATACAGGGATCTTAACTATGGCTACACCTTC. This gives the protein CASSQYRDLNYGYTF.

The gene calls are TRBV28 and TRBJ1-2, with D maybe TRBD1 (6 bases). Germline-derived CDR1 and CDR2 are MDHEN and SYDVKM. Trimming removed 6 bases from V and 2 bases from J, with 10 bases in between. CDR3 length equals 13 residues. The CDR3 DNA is TGTGCCAGCAGATTACAGGGCAACTATGGCTACACCTTC. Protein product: CASRLQGNYGYTF.

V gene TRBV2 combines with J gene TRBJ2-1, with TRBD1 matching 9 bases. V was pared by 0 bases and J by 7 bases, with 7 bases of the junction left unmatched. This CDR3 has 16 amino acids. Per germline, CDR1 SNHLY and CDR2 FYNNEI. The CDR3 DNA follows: TGTGCCAGCAGTGAAGCGCTAAACAGGGGGCGGAATGAGCAGTTCTTC. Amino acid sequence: CASSEALNRGRNEQFF.

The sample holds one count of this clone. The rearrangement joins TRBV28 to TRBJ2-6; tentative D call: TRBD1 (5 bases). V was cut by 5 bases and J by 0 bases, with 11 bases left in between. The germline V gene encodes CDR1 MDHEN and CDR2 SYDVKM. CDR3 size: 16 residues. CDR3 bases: TGTGCCAGCAGTATAAGGGGCCTCTCTGGGGCCAACGTCCTGACTTTC. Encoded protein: CASSIRGLSGANVLTF.

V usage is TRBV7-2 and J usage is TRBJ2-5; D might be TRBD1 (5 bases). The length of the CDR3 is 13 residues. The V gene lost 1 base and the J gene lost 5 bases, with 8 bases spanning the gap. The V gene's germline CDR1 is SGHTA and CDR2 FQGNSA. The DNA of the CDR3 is TGTGCCAGCAGCTTAGAGCAGGGTGAGACCCAGTACTTC. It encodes CASSLEQGETQYF. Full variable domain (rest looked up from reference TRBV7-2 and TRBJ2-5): GAGVSQSPSNKVTEKGKDVELRCDPISGHTALYWYRQSLGQGLEFLIYFQGNSAPDKSGLPSDRFSAERTGGSVSTLTIQRTQQEDSAVYLCASSLEQGETQYFGPGTRLLVL.

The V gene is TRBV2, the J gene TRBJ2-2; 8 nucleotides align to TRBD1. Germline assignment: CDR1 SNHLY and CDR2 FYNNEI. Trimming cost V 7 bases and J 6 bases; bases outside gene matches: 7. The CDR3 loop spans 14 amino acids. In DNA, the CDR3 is TGTGCCAGCATGCAGGCACAGGGGGCCGGGGAGCTGTTTTTT. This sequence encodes CASMQAQGAGELFF.

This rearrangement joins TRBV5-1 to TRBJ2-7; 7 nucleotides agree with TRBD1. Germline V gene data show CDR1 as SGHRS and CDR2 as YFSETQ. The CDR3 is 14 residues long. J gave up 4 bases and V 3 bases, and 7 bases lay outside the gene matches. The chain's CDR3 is CASSSQGSGYEQYF. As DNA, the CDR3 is TGCGCCAGCAGCTCACAGGGGTCCGGGTACGAGCAGTACTTC.

The CDR3 protein is CASSVEGYNEQFF. The CDR3, as DNA: TGTGCCAGCAGCGTAGAGGGGTACAATGAGCAGTTCTTC. V usage is TRBV9 and J usage is TRBJ2-1; tentatively, D is TRBD1 (5 bases). Trimming took off 0 bases at V and 4 bases at J, with 5 bases between the two ends. In germline, CDR1 is SGDLS, CDR2 YYNGEE. The CDR3 runs to 13 residues.

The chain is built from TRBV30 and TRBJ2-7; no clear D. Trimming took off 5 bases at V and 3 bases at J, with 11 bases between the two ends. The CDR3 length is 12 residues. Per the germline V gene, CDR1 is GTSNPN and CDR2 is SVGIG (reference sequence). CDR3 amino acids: CAWGLADYEQYF. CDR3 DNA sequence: TGTGCCTGGGGTCTTGCAGACTACGAGCAGTACTTC.

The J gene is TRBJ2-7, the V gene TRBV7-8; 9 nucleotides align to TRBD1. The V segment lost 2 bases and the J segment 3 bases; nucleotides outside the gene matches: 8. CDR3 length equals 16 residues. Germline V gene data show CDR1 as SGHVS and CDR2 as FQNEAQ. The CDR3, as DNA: TGTGCCAGCAGCTTAATACCCCGGGACAGGGTCTACGAGCAGTACTTC. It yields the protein CASSLIPRDRVYEQYF.